These T cell receptor beta chains were read from a single sample in a study of blood T cell repertoires in COVID-19. Using immunoSEQ multiplex PCR, the repertoire was profiled, and TCRdb retains in-frame clones only, with some absent. The sample contains under 150,000 clones, 85% of which appear only once. Source material: peripheral blood. Every receptor here comes from a woman aged 40 to 55 with active or convalescent COVID-19. The CDR3 runs from the conserved cysteine through the conserved F or W. A D gene is named only where the DNA matches it firmly. Some rows have no size entry. The others give once, few or many, or a class for an expanded clone.

TGCGCCACCTCGACCGGGGGGCCCTCTGGGGCCAACGTCCTGACTTTC,CATSTGGPSGANVLTF,NA,TRBJ2-6,NA,TRBV5-1
TGTGCCAGCAGCTCTCGACAGGGTCTAGTCCCAACGCTCTATGGCTACACCTTC,CASSSRQGLVPTLYGYTF,few,TRBJ1-2,TRBD1,TRBV9
TGTGCCAGCAGCCCACAGCGGGCATCCTCTGGAAACACCATATATTTT,CASSPQRASSGNTIYF,NA,TRBJ1-3,NA,TRBV11-2
TGTGCCAGCAGCCCCCTACCAGGGGCCTATAATGAAAAACTGTTTTTT,CASSPLPGAYNEKLFF,NA,TRBJ1-4,NA,TRBV5-4
TGTGCCAGCAGCCAAGCTCATGGACAAAGTTACGAGCAGTACTTC,CASSQAHGQSYEQYF,NA,TRBJ2-7,NA,TRBV4-2
TGTGCCTGGCCTCGCGAGACAGGTCAGAATGAGGACAATCAGCCCCAGCATTTT,CAWPRETGQNEDNQPQHF,NA,TRBJ1-5,NA,TRBV30
TGCGCCAGCAGCTTGACCATCTTAGAGGATAGCATAATTTCACCCCTCCACTTT,CASSLTILEDSIISPLHF,few,TRBJ1-6,NA,TRBV5-1
TGTGCCAGCAGTGAAGGTTGGCTCCGTAATGAAGCTTTCTTT,CASSEGWLRNEAFF,NA,TRBJ1-1,NA,TRBV2
TGTGCCAGCAGCCAGACAGGGAGCAATCAGCCCCAGCATTTT,CASSQTGSNQPQHF,NA,TRBJ1-5,TRBD1,TRBV3-1/TRBV3-2
TGTGCCAGCTCACCTCAATCGAGTCGGACTGAAGCTTTCTTT,CASSPQSSRTEAFF,NA,TRBJ1-1,NA,TRBV18
TGTGCCACCAGTGACTCATCCGGGACAGTAAATGGCTACACCTTC,CATSDSSGTVNGYTF,NA,TRBJ1-2,TRBD1,TRBV24-1
TGTGCCTGGAGTGGCGGGGGGGGAAATCAGCCCCAGCATTTT,CAWSGGGGNQPQHF,once,TRBJ1-5,NA,TRBV30
TGTGCCAGCAGCCCTGGAGGGCGGGAGGGGAATTCACCCCTCCACTTT,CASSPGGREGNSPLHF,NA,TRBJ1-6,NA,TRBV9
TGTGCCAGTAGTATAGGTTGGAGAAGCTCTGGGGCCAACGTCCTGACTTTC,CASSIGWRSSGANVLTF,NA,TRBJ2-6,NA,TRBV19
TGTGCCAGCAGTTTATGGGCGGGCTCTGGAAACACCATATATTTT,CASSLWAGSGNTIYF,NA,TRBJ1-3,NA,TRBV28
TGTGCCAGTAGTATAGTCCCAGGGGGCTACACTGAAGCTTTCTTT,CASSIVPGGYTEAFF,NA,TRBJ1-1,TRBD1,TRBV19
TGTGCCCTCAGCGGGACACCCTCCTACGAGCAGTACTTC,CALSGTPSYEQYF,NA,TRBJ2-7,NA,TRBV28
TGTGCCAGCAGCTCCCCCCGGCAGGGGTACAATGAGCAGTTCTTC,CASSSPRQGYNEQFF,NA,TRBJ2-1,NA,TRBV5-6
TGTGCCAGCAGCGTGAGACAGGGCTCCTACAATGAGCAGTTCTTC,CASSVRQGSYNEQFF,once,TRBJ2-1,TRBD1,TRBV9
TGTGCCTGGAGTGTTTCAGTGAACACTGAAGCTTTCTTT,CAWSVSVNTEAFF,once,TRBJ1-1,NA,TRBV30
TGTGCCAGCTCACCACCAGGACTAGCGGGAGACTACGAGCAGTACTTC,CASSPPGLAGDYEQYF,NA,TRBJ2-7,TRBD2,TRBV18
TGTGCCAGCACCTCAGGACAGTATAACTATGGCTACACCTTC,CASTSGQYNYGYTF,NA,TRBJ1-2,NA,TRBV6-6
TGTGCCAGCAGCCTTCACTCGTCACTAGTGGGGGCCAACGTCCTGACTTTC,CASSLHSSLVGANVLTF,NA,TRBJ2-6,NA,TRBV9
TGTGCTAGCAGCCCCGGACAGGCTTATAATGAAAAACTGTTTTTT,CASSPGQAYNEKLFF,NA,TRBJ1-4,TRBD1,TRBV7-7
TGTGCCAGCAGTTTATCGGGTGACAGGGCGAGCAATGAGCAGTTCTTC,CASSLSGDRASNEQFF,NA,TRBJ2-1,TRBD1,TRBV27
TGTGCCAGCAGCTTAGATCCGGTATACGAGCAGTACTTC,CASSLDPVYEQYF,NA,TRBJ2-7,NA,TRBV7-2
TGTGCCAGCAGTCCCGCGGCGGGGGGGCTGAAGACCCAGTACTTC,CASSPAAGGLKTQYF,NA,TRBJ2-5,TRBD2,TRBV6-5
TGTGCCAGTAGTATGGCCCCCCTAGCGGGGGTCTACGAGCAGTACTTC,CASSMAPLAGVYEQYF,NA,TRBJ2-7,TRBD2,TRBV19
TGTGCCAGCAGTGAAGGTGGGCGGGGAAACGCATATGGCTACACCTTC,CASSEGGRGNAYGYTF,NA,TRBJ1-2,NA,TRBV2
TGTGCCAGCAGCTCCGGACAGGGCGCCTACGAGCAGTACTTC,CASSSGQGAYEQYF,once,TRBJ2-7,TRBD1,TRBV7-9
TGTGCCAGCAGTGCCATGGACAGGGCTGGTGGCTACACCTTC,CASSAMDRAGGYTF,NA,TRBJ1-2,TRBD1,TRBV6-4
TGTGCCAGCAAGATAGGGGGTGAAGCTTTCTTT,CASKIGGEAFF,NA,TRBJ1-1,NA,TRBV2
TGTGCCAGCAGCCCGAGAAGGGGGACCCCGGGGACAGATACGCAGTATTTT,CASSPRRGTPGTDTQYF,NA,TRBJ2-3,NA,TRBV7-9
TGCGCCAGCAGCCAAGACTCTCAGGGACTAGTACGTGAGCAGTTCTTC,CASSQDSQGLVREQFF,NA,TRBJ2-1,TRBD2,TRBV4-3
TGTGCCAGCTCCCTGATTGGGGGGAGCACCGGGGAGCTGTTTTTT,CASSLIGGSTGELFF,NA,TRBJ2-2,NA,TRBV2
TGTGCCAGCAGCTTGGCCCCAGGGGCTTGGGGCGGGGAGCTGTTTTTT,CASSLAPGAWGGELFF,NA,TRBJ2-2,NA,TRBV5-6
TGTGCCAGCAGTTTCGGTTCCGAGCAGTACTTC,CASSFGSEQYF,NA,TRBJ2-7,NA,TRBV6-5
TGTGCCAGCAGTGGCCCGATGGCTTCCACCAGGACTTTCTTT,CASSGPMASTRTFF,NA,TRBJ1-1,NA,TRBV2
TGTGCCAGCAGCTCGGGGAGGGCTTGGCCCCAGCATTTT,CASSSGRAWPQHF,NA,TRBJ1-5,NA,TRBV7-9
TGTGCCAGCAGTGAAGGGTGGCGGGATGTAAGTGGGTACAATGAGCAGTTCTTC,CASSEGWRDVSGYNEQFF,NA,TRBJ2-1,NA,TRBV25-1
TGTGCCAGCAGTTACGGTCCAGGGGGCTATAATTCACCCCTCCACTTT,CASSYGPGGYNSPLHF,once,TRBJ1-6,TRBD1,TRBV6-2/TRBV6-3
TGTGCCAGCTCCCAGAACGGACAGGGGAGCACAGATACGCAGTATTTT,CASSQNGQGSTDTQYF,NA,TRBJ2-3,TRBD1,TRBV18
TGTGCCAGTAGTCCCGGGACAGGGATTACCTACGAGCAGTACTTC,CASSPGTGITYEQYF,NA,TRBJ2-7,TRBD1,TRBV19
TGCGCCAGCAGCCACGTGGGGGGCTCTGGAAACACCATATATTTT,CASSHVGGSGNTIYF,once,TRBJ1-3,NA,TRBV4-3
TGTGCCAGCAGCATACAGGGGCGGGATGTAGAGCAGTACTTC,CASSIQGRDVEQYF,NA,TRBJ2-7,NA,TRBV6-5
TGTGCCAGCAGTGTGTTCCGGGTTAGCAATCAGCCCCAGCATTTT,CASSVFRVSNQPQHF,once,TRBJ1-5,NA,TRBV2
TGTGCCAGCAGTTTAAGACAGGGGGCGTCCCGGGAGCTGTTTTTT,CASSLRQGASRELFF,NA,TRBJ2-2,TRBD1,TRBV27
TGTGCCAGCAGCTTCCATAGCAATCAGCCCCAGCATTTT,CASSFHSNQPQHF,NA,TRBJ1-5,NA,TRBV7-2
TGTGCCAGCAGCCAGGGACAGGCCCCAGTTACGCAGTATTTT,CASSQGQAPVTQYF,NA,TRBJ2-3,TRBD1,TRBV7-2
TGCGCCAGCAGTGATAGTCCTAGCGGGAGCCAGCAGTACTTC,CASSDSPSGSQQYF,NA,TRBJ2-7,TRBD2,TRBV10-1
TGTGCCAGTAGTCCATTCATGAACACTGAAGCTTTCTTT,CASSPFMNTEAFF,NA,TRBJ1-1,NA,TRBV19